This T cell receptor (beta chain) was identified during a study of vaccination effects on CD4 cells after COVID-19. Culture lasted about 10 days before CD4+ T cell isolation. Researchers swapped half the medium for IL-2 medium on both days 3 and 7. To note about this clone: Its antigen is currently unknown.

The germline V and J ends were trimmed by 1 base and 3 bases, with 7 bases remaining between them. The length of the CDR3 is 14 residues. The germline CDR1 and CDR2 sequences are MNHNS and SASEGT. Sequencing used immunoSEQ multiplex PCR; TCRdb keeps in-frame clones, though not all of them. The table shows tens of thousands of clones, with approximately 72% occurring only once. The TCR comes from a human donor who had a prior SARS-CoV-2 infection. The chain couples TRBV6-1 to TRBJ1-3; D not resolved. The starting material was CD4+ T cells from PBMCs cultured without peptide, obtained before COVID-19 vaccination. The CDR3 region has the DNA TGTGCCAGCAGTGAAGTGGGGTTTGGAAACACCATATATTTT. Translated, it gives CASSEVGFGNTIYF.